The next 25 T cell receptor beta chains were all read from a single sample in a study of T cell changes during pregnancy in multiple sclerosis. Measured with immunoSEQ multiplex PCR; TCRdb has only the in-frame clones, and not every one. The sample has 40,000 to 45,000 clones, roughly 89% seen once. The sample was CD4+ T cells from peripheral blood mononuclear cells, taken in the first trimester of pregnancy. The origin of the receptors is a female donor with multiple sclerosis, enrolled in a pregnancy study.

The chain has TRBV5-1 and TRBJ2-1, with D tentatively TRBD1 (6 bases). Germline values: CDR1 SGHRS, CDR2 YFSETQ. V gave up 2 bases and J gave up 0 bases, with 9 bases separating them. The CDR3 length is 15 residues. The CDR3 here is CASSFTDSSYNEQFF. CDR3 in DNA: TGCGCCAGCAGCTTTACGGACAGCTCCTACAATGAGCAGTTCTTC.

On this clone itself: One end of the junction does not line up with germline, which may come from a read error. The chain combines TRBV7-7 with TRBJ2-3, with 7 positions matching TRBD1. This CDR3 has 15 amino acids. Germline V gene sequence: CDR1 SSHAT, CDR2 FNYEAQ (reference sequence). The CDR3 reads CASSPGQPGTDTQYF. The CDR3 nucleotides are TGTGCTAGCAGTCCGGGACAGCCCGGAACAGATACGCAGTATTTT.

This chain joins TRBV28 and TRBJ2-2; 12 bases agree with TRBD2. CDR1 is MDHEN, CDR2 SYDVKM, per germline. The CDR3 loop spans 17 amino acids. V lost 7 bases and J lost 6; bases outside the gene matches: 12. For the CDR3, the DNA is TGTGCCAGCACCGACTCCCCTCTAGCGGGAGGGGCCGGGGAGCTGTTTTTT. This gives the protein CASTDSPLAGGAGELFF.

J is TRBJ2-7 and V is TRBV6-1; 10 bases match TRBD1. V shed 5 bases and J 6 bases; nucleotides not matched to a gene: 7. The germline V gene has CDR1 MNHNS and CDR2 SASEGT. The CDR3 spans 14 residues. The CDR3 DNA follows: TGTGCCAGCAGTCCCGGGACAGGGGTATTCGAGCAGTACTTC. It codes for CASSPGTGVFEQYF.

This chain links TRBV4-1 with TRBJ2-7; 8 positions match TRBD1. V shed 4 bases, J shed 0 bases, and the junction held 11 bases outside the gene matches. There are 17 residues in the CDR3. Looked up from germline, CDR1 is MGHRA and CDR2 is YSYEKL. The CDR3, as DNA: TGCGCCAGCAGCCGATCCACCCCCGGACAGGGCTCCTACGAGCAGTACTTC. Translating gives CASSRSTPGQGSYEQYF.

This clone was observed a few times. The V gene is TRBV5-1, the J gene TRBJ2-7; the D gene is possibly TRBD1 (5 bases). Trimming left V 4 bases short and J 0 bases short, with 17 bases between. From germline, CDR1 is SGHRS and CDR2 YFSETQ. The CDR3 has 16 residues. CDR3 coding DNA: TGCGCCAGCAGCCTCCGGCCCACAGGAGACTCCTACGAGCAGTACTTC. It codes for CASSLRPTGDSYEQYF.

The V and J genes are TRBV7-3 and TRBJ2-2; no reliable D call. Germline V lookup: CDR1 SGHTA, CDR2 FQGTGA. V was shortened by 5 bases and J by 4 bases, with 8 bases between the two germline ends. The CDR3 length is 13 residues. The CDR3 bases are TGTGCCAGCAGCACCCGTAGCACCGGGGAGCTGTTTTTT. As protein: CASSTRSTGELFF.

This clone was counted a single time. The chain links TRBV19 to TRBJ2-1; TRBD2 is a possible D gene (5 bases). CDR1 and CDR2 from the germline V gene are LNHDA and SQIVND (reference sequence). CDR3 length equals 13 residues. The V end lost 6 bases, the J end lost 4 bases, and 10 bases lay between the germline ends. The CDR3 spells CASSMTNYNEQFF. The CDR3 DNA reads TGTGCCAGTAGCATGACTAATTACAATGAGCAGTTCTTC.

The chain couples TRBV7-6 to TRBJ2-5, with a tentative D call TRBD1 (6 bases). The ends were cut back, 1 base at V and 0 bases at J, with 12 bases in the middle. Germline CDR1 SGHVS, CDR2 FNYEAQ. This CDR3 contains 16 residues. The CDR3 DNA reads TGTGCCAGCAGCTTAGGGGCAGGGGCCAACCAAGAGACCCAGTACTTC. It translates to CASSLGAGANQETQYF.

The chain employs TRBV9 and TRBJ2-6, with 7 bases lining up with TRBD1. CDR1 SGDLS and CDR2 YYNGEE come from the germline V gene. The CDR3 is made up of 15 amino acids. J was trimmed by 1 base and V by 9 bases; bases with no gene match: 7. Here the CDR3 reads CATSTGTSGANVLTF. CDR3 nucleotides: TGTGCCACTTCGACAGGGACGTCTGGGGCCAACGTCCTGACTTTC.

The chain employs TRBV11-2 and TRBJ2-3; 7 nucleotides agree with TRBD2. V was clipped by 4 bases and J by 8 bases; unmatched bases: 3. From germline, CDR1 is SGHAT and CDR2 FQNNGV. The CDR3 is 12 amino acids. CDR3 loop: CASSSTSSTQYF. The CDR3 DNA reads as TGTGCCAGCAGCTCGACTAGCTCTACGCAGTATTTT.

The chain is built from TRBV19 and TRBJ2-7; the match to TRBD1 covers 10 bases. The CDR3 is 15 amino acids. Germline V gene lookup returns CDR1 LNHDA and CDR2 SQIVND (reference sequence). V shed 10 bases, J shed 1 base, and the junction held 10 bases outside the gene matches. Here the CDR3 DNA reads TGTGCCACCAGAGGCGGGACAGGGGATTCCTACGAGCAGTACTTC. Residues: CATRGGTGDSYEQYF. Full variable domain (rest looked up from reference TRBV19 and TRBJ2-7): DGGITQSPKYLFRKEGQNVTLSCEQNLNHDAMYWYRQDPGQGLRLIYYSQIVNDFQKGDIAEGYSVSREKKESFPLTVTSAQKNPTAFYLCATRGGTGDSYEQYFGPGTRLTVT.

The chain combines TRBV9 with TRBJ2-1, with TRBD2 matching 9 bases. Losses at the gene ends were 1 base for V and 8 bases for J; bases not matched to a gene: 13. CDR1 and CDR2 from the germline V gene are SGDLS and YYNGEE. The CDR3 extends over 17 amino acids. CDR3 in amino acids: CASSVRSSAGGPHEQFF. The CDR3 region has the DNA TGTGCCAGCAGCGTACGGTCGTCGGCGGGAGGGCCCCATGAGCAGTTCTTC.

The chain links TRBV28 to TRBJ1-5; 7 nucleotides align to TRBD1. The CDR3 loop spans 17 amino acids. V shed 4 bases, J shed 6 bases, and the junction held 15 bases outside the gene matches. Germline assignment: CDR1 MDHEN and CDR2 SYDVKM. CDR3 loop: CASSSDRGDRDGQPQHF. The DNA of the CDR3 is TGTGCCAGCAGTTCTGACCGAGGCGACAGGGACGGTCAGCCCCAGCATTTT.

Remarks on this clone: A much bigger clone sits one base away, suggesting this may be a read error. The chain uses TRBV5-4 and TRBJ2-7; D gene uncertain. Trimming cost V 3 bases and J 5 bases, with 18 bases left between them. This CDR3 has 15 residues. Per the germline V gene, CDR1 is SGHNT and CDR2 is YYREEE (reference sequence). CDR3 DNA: TGTGCCAGCAGCTCTACCCCTAGAATACTCAACGAGCAGTACTTC. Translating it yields CASSSTPRILNEQYF.

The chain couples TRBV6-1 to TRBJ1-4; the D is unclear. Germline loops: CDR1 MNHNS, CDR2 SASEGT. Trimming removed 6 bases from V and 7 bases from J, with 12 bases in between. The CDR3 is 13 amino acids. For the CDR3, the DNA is TGTGCCAGCAGCGATCAGGTGGTTGAAAAACTGTTTTTT. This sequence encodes CASSDQVVEKLFF.

The CDR3 protein is CASSPGENYGYTF. In DNA, the CDR3 is TGTGCCAGCAGCCCGGGGGAGAACTATGGCTACACCTTC. The chain recombines TRBV5-6 with TRBJ1-2, with D possibly being TRBD1 (5 bases). This CDR3 contains 13 residues. Trimming removed 4 bases at V and 2 bases at J, with 9 bases between. Germline CDR1 reads SGHDT; CDR2 reads YYEEEE.

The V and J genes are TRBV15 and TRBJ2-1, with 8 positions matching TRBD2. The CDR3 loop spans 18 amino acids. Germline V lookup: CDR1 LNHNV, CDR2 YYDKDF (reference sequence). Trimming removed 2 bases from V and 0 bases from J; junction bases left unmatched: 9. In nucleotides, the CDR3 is TGTGCCACCAGCAGACCACCCTTCAGCGGGAGCTCCTACAATGAGCAGTTCTTC. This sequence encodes CATSRPPFSGSSYNEQFF.

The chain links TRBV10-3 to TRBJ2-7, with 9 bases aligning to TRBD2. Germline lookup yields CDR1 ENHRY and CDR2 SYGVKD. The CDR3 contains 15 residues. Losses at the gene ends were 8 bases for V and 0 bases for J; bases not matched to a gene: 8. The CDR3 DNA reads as TGTGCCATCCGTCCCGGACTAGCGAGCTCCTACGAGCAGTACTTC. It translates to CAIRPGLASSYEQYF.

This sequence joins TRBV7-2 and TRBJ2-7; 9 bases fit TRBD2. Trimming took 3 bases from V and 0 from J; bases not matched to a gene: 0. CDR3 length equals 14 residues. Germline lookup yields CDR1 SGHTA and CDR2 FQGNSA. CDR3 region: CASSLTSGSYEQYF. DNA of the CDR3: TGTGCCAGCAGCTTGACTAGCGGCTCCTACGAGCAGTACTTC.

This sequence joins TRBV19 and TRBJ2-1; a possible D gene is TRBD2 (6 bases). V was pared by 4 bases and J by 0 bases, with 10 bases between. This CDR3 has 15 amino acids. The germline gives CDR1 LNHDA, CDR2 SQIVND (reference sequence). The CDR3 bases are TGTGCCAGTAGTAGGGCTAGCGACTCCTACAATGAGCAGTTCTTC. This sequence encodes CASSRASDSYNEQFF.

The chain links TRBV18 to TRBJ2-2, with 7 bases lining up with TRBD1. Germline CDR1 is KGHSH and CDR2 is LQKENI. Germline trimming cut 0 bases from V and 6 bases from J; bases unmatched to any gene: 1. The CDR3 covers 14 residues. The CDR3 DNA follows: TGTGCCAGCTCACCACCGACAGGGTCCGGGGAGCTGTTTTTT. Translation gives CASSPPTGSGELFF.

The CDR3 region is CASSLLGGATTDTQYF. In DNA form, the CDR3 reads TGTGCCAGCAGCTTATTAGGGGGAGCGACCACAGATACGCAGTATTTT. The chain uses TRBV7-3 and TRBJ2-3; D perhaps matches TRBD1 (6 bases). The germline V gene encodes CDR1 SGHTA and CDR2 FQGTGA. V shed 2 bases and J shed 2 bases, with 14 bases lying between them. This CDR3 contains 16 residues.

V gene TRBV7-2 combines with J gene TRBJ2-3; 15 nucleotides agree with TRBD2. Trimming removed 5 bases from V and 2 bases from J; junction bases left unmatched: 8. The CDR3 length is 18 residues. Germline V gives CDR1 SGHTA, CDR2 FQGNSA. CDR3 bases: TGTGCCAGCAGCAAGGGACTAGCGGGAGGAGCGTACACAGATACGCAGTATTTT. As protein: CASSKGLAGGAYTDTQYF.

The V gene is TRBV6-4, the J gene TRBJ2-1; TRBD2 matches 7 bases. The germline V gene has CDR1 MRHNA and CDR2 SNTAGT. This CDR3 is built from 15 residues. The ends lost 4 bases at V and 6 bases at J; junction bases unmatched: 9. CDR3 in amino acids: CASSVTGTNLNEQFF. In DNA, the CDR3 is TGTGCCAGCAGTGTAACCGGGACTAACCTCAATGAGCAGTTCTTC.